This T cell receptor (beta chain) was sequenced during a study of blood T cell repertoires in COVID-19. Study background: PBMCs, B-cell-depleted T cells, or T cells were the source of the cDNA or gDNA that made up the material.

The study recruited people aged roughly 18 to 95 years across about two dozen US areas. Clinical history as reported by participants underpinned cohort assignment. V was shortened by 6 bases and J by 3 bases, with 23 bases between the two germline ends. The CDR3 sequence is 18 residues long. Germline V gives CDR1 MDHEN, CDR2 SYDVKM. As originally analysed: Amplification with reference gene primers provided the estimates of nucleated cell counts. Sequencing used immunoSEQ multiplex PCR; TCRdb keeps in-frame clones, though not all of them. V and J calls and clone size follow that table, whereas D and trimming were derived from the DNA. The table has around 250,000 clones, roughly 85% seen once.

The TCR comes from a woman aged 50 to 60 who had been exposed to COVID-19. Sequenced input: PBMCs or T cells enriched from blood (not recorded which). The rearrangement links TRBV28 to TRBJ2-2; the D gene is possibly TRBD1 (6 bases). CDR3 amino acids: CASSPRRAEQGYTGELFF. CDR3 DNA sequence: TGTGCCAGCAGCCCTCGGCGGGCCGAACAGGGCTACACCGGGGAGCTGTTTTTT.